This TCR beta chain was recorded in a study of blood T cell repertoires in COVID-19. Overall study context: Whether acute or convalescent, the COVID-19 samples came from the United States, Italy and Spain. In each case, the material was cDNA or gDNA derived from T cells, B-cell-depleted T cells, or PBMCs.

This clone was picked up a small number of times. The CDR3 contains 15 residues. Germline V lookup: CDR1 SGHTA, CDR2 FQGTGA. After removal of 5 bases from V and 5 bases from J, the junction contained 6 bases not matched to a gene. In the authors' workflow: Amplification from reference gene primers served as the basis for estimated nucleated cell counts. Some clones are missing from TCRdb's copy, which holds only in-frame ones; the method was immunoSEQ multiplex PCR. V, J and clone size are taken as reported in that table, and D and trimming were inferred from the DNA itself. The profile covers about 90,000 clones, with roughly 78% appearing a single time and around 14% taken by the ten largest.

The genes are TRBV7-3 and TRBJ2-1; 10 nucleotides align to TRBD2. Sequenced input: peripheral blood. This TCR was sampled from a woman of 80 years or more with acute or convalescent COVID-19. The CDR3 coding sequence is TGTGCCAGCAGCCCAACTAGCGGGACTAACAATGAGCAGTTCTTC. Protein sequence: CASSPTSGTNNEQFF.